These 16 T cell receptor beta chains came from one sample sequenced in a study of CXCR3-negative and CXCR3-positive naive CD8 T cells. Findings of the study overall: In CXCR3-positive naive cells, the TRB CDR3s were more hydrophobic than in CXCR3-negative naive cells.

For these TCRs, the target antigens are not known. TRB cDNA was prepared as libraries by UMI-labeled 5' RACE. From the 5' RACE reads, TCRdb lists one entry per CDR3 protein and no DNA. The listing contains some 60,000 distinct CDR3 sequences. Sequenced sample: naive CXCR3+ CD8+ T cells from blood. This sample's subset: CD45RO-CCR7+CD27+CD95- naive CD8+ T cells expressing CXCR3 (TNR3+). These TCRs come from a human donor in good health. Some clones in this sample may be carry-over from other donors' samples.

The J gene is TRBJ2-1, the V gene TRBV6-5; TCRdb's assignment of TRBD1 cannot be checked, as there is no DNA. The CDR3 contains 11 residues. From germline, CDR1 is MNHEY and CDR2 SVGAGI. The CDR3 loop is CASSFGKRQFF.

The chain has TRBV6-2 or TRBV6-3 and TRBJ2-2; TCRdb outputs TRBD1, but without DNA this stays unchecked. The length of the CDR3 is 12 residues. The germline gives CDR1 MNHEY, CDR2 SVGEGT. CDR3 region: CASSGGTARCFF.

This chain joins TRBV7-3 and TRBJ2-1; TCRdb picks TRBD1, but there is no DNA to check that call. Germline CDR1 and CDR2: SGHTA and FQGTGA. The CDR3 covers 13 residues. The CDR3 loop reads CASRPTGVNEQFF. Supplemented by reference TRBV7-3 and TRBJ2-1, the full variable domain reads GAGVSQTPSNKVTEKGKYVELRCDPISGHTALYWYRQSLGQGPEFLIYFQGTGAADDSGLPNDRFFAVRPEGSVSTLKIQRTERGDSAVYLCASRPTGVNEQFFGPGTRLTVL.

V and J are TRBV29-1 and TRBJ1-2; TCRdb outputs TRBD1, but without DNA this stays unchecked. Germline CDR1 reads SQVTM; CDR2 reads ANQGSEA. This CDR3 contains 14 residues. CDR3: CSVGPPLRYYGYTF.

The rearrangement joins TRBV11-2 to TRBJ2-7; checking the TCRdb D call of TRBD1 is not possible without DNA. The CDR3 sequence is 14 residues long. Germline loops: CDR1 SGHAT, CDR2 FQNNGV. CDR3 amino acids: CASSFILRDYEQYF.

The rearrangement uses TRBV20-1 and TRBJ1-1. This CDR3 spans 12 amino acids. Germline CDR1 is DFQATT and CDR2 is SNEGSKA (reference sequence). This CDR3 is CSAPDPLGEAFF.

The chain recombines TRBV6-5 with TRBJ2-1; the D call from TCRdb, TRBD1, cannot be confirmed without DNA. The germline V gene encodes CDR1 MNHEY and CDR2 SVGAGI. This CDR3 has 14 amino acids. CDR3 protein: CASRAGTRRDEQFF.

The gene calls are TRBV25-1 and TRBJ1-1; lacking DNA, the TRBD1 call made by TCRdb goes unchecked. The CDR3 totals 14 residues. The germline V gene has CDR1 MGHDK and CDR2 SYGVNS. CDR3 in amino acids: CASSTGGPSTEAFF.

The chain combines TRBV10-3 with TRBJ2-1; TCRdb reports TRBD1, a call that lacks DNA to check it against. Germline V CDR1 and CDR2: ENHRY, SYGVKD. The CDR3 has 15 residues. Here the CDR3 reads CAIRGQGVLFNEQFF.

In terms of frequency, this clonotype is medium-sized (0.01 to 0.1%). The chain recombines TRBV6-2 or TRBV6-3 with TRBJ1-1. CDR1 MNHEY and CDR2 SVGEGT come from the germline V gene. The CDR3 has 13 residues. CDR3 region: CASSAILNTEAFF.

The genes are TRBV29-1 and TRBJ1-2. The CDR3 has 13 amino acids. Germline V gene sequence: CDR1 SQVTM, CDR2 ANQGSEA. The CDR3 sequence is CSVRNQLIDGYTF.

The V and J genes are TRBV25-1 and TRBJ2-7; absent DNA, TCRdb's TRBD2 call cannot be checked. This CDR3 is 16 amino acids long. Per germline, CDR1 MGHDK and CDR2 SYGVNS. CDR3 in amino acids: CASSPPGRVIYNEQYF.

This sequence joins TRBV12-3 or TRBV12-4 and TRBJ1-2; the D call of TRBD1 rests on TCRdb alone, since no DNA is present to check it. This CDR3 is 14 amino acids long. The CDR3: CASSPGQGRNGYTF.

V and J are TRBV28 and TRBJ1-1; TCRdb's D call, TRBD1, is unchecked because there is no DNA. The CDR3 length is 15 residues. Per germline, CDR1 MDHEN and CDR2 SYDVKM. The CDR3 spells CASRGPVNMNTEAFF.

The V and J genes are TRBV29-1 and TRBJ2-3; the D call from TCRdb, TRBD2, cannot be confirmed without DNA. The CDR3 has 13 amino acids. CDR1 and CDR2 from the germline V gene are SQVTM and ANQGSEA. CDR3 protein: CSVEDPLAGVEIF.

The V call is TRBV9, the J call TRBJ2-2; the TRBD2 assignment by TCRdb is unverifiable without DNA. Germline CDR1 and CDR2: SGDLS and YYNGEE. The CDR3 totals 17 residues. CDR3 in amino acids: CASSLRLAGGHTGELFF.